This entry concerns a single T cell receptor (beta chain). This specimen belongs to a study of blood T cell repertoires in COVID-19. Overall study: T cells, B-cell-depleted T cells, or PBMCs supplied cDNA or gDNA.

Methods used by the authors: It was from reference gene primer amplification that nucleated cell counts were estimated. TCRdb keeps only in-frame clones here, not all; method: immunoSEQ multiplex PCR. V, J and clone size are taken as reported in that table, and D and trimming were inferred from the DNA itself. The table includes under 85,000 clones, more than 60% detected once. Sequencing was carried out using peripheral blood. This TCR derives from a human donor in a cohort sampled during active COVID-19.

CDR3 region: CASCGTSGTDTQYF. The CDR3 DNA follows: TGTGCCAGCTGCGGGACTAGCGGCACAGATACGCAGTATTTT. The chain recombines TRBV5-8 with TRBJ2-3; 10 nucleotides line up with TRBD2. CDR3 length equals 14 residues. Trimming took 7 bases from V and 1 from J; bases not matched to a gene: 3. Germline values: CDR1 SGHTS, CDR2 YDEGEE.